This is a list of T cell receptor beta chains from one sample in a study of cytomegalovirus exposure and HLA in healthy donors. TCRdb keeps only in-frame clones here, not all; method: immunoSEQ multiplex PCR. The table shows around 90,000 clones, with roughly three quarters occurring only once. Sequenced: PBMCs. The receptor set was obtained from a male donor in good health and CMV-seropositive. CDR3s include the opening cysteine and the closing phenylalanine or tryptophan. D genes are given only for firm matches. Some rows mark clone size as missing; the rest say once, few, many or name a class of expanded clone.

d_gene,abundance,v_gene,j_gene,CDR3aa,CDR3nt
TRBD1,NA,TRBV7-2,TRBJ2-1,CASSLSGTAAYNEQFF,TGTGCCAGCAGTTTGTCAGGGACAGCCGCATACAATGAGCAGTTCTTC
TRBD2,NA,TRBV30,TRBJ2-7,CAWIPSGGFYEQYF,TGTGCCTGGATACCCAGCGGGGGTTTCTACGAGCAGTACTTC
TRBD1,NA,TRBV27,TRBJ1-6,CASSLSAGTGAPPLHF,TGTGCCAGCAGTTTGTCTGCCGGGACAGGGGCCCCACCCCTCCACTTT
NA,NA,TRBV21-1,TRBJ1-5,CASSKFPASAGGNQPQHF,TGTGCCAGCAGCAAATTCCCGGCGAGTGCAGGGGGGAATCAGCCCCAGCATTTT
TRBD1,NA,TRBV15,TRBJ1-4,CATSRRRGQGAEKLFF,TGTGCCACCAGCAGACGCCGGGGACAGGGGGCGGAAAAACTGTTTTTT
TRBD1,NA,TRBV19,TRBJ2-7,CASSPGQGITYEQYF,TGTGCCAGTAGTCCAGGACAGGGAATCACCTACGAGCAGTACTTC
TRBD1,few,TRBV7-9,TRBJ2-7,CASSLPGQGTYEQYF,TGTGCCAGCAGCCTCCCGGGACAGGGGACCTACGAGCAGTACTTC
TRBD1,NA,TRBV4-3,TRBJ2-7,CASSHGTGSYEQYF,TGCGCCAGCAGCCACGGGACAGGCTCCTACGAGCAGTACTTC
NA,NA,TRBV9,TRBJ2-3,CASSVWGGTDTQYF,TGTGCCAGCAGCGTATGGGGGGGCACAGATACGCAGTATTTT
NA,NA,TRBV30,TRBJ1-6,CAWNRGGNSPLHF,TGTGCCTGGAATCGGGGAGGAAATTCACCCCTCCACTTT
NA,NA,TRBV5-1,TRBJ1-1,CASSPGHKNTEAFF,TGCGCCAGCAGCCCAGGCCATAAGAACACTGAAGCTTTCTTT
NA,once,TRBV5-1,TRBJ1-1,CASSLPGTEAFF,TGCGCCAGCAGCTTGCCGGGGACTGAAGCTTTCTTT
NA,few,TRBV7-9,TRBJ2-6,CASSLRAGSGANVLTF,TGTGCCAGCAGCTTACGGGCGGGGTCTGGGGCCAACGTCCTGACTTTC
NA,NA,TRBV29-1,TRBJ2-1,CSVSLSSSYNEQFF,TGCAGCGTTTCTCTCTCCAGCTCCTACAATGAGCAGTTCTTC
TRBD2,NA,TRBV18,TRBJ2-5,CASSPGGEETQYF,TGTGCCAGCTCCCCGGGAGGGGAAGAGACCCAGTACTTC
TRBD2,few,TRBV7-2,TRBJ2-3,CASIDSGGPTDTQYF,TGTGCCAGCATCGATAGCGGGGGACCCACAGATACGCAGTATTTT
TRBD1,few,TRBV4-1,TRBJ2-7,CASSRVGTANSYEQYF,TGCGCCAGCAGCCGCGTAGGGACAGCAAACTCCTACGAGCAGTACTTC
TRBD1,once,TRBV18,TRBJ2-1,CASSPPGTGYNEQFF,TGTGCCAGCTCACCACCGGGGACAGGGTACAATGAGCAGTTCTTC
TRBD1,NA,TRBV6-6,TRBJ1-6,CASSGQGAFNSPLHF,TGTGCCAGCAGTGGACAGGGGGCTTTTAATTCACCCCTCCACTTT
TRBD1,NA,TRBV9,TRBJ1-4,CASSPRTGGNEKLFF,TGTGCCAGCAGCCCCCGGACAGGGGGAAATGAAAAACTGTTTTTT
NA,NA,TRBV6-1,TRBJ2-7,CASSDEQGRSYEQYF,TGTGCCAGCAGTGATGAACAGGGACGCTCCTACGAGCAGTACTTC
NA,NA,TRBV29-1,TRBJ2-3,CSVERGGTDTQYF,TGCAGCGTTGAAAGGGGGGGGACAGATACGCAGTATTTT
TRBD1,few,TRBV19,TRBJ1-5,CASLARTGGNQPQHF,TGTGCCAGTCTCGCCCGGACAGGGGGCAATCAGCCCCAGCATTTT